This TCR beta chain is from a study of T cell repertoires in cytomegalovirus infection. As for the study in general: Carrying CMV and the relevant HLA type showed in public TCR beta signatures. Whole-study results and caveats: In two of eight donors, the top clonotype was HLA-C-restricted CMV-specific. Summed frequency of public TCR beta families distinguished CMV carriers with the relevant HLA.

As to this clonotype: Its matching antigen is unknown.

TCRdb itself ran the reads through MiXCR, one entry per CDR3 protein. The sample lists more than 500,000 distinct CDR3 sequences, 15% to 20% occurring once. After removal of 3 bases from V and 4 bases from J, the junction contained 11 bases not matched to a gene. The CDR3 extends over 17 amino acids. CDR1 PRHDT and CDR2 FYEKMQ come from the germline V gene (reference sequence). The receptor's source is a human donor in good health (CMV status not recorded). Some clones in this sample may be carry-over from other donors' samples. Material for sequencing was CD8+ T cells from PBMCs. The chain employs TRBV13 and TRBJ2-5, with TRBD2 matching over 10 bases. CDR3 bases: TGTGCCAGCAGCTTTCGGCTAGCGGGAGATATCGGAGAGACCCAGTACTTC. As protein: CASSFRLAGDIGETQYF.